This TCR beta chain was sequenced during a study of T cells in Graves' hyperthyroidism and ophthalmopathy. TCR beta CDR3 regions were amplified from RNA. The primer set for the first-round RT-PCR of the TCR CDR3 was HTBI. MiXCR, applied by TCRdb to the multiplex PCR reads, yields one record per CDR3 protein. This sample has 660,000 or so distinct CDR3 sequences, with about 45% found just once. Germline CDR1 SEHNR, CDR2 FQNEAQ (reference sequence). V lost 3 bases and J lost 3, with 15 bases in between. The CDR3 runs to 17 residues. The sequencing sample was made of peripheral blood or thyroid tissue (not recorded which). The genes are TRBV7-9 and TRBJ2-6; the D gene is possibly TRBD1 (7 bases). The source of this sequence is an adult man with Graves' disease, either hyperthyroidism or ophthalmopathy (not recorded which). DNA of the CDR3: TGTGCCAGCAGCTTGGACAGGAGGGGGGATGGGGCCAACGTCCTGACTTTC. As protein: CASSLDRRGDGANVLTF.